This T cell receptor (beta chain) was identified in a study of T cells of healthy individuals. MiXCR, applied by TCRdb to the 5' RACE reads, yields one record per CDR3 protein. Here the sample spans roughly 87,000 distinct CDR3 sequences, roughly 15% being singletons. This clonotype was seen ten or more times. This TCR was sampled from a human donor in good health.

The CDR3 DNA sequence: TGTGCCAGCAGTTACCTACGCGGGGGGGCGGAAGATACGCAGTATTTT. Protein product: CASSYLRGGAEDTQYF. The genes are TRBV6-5 and TRBJ2-3; 9 bases line up with TRBD2. Losses at the gene ends were 2 bases for V and 5 bases for J; bases not matched to a gene: 8. Germline CDR1 and CDR2: MNHEY and SVGAGI. This CDR3 is built from 16 residues.